The clone carrying this T cell receptor beta chain was detected many times. Antigen unknown. This specimen comes from a study of regulatory T cells in long-lasting Graves disease. The study, taken as a whole, reports: Fewer public clonotypes were shared by new patients (around 1,000) than by persistent patients (about 3,000).

TCR beta libraries were built with iRepertoire HTBI primers and Arm-PCR of CDR3 regions. TCRdb reprocessed the multiplex PCR reads via MiXCR and lists one record per CDR3 protein. The sample yields 510,000 or so distinct CDR3 sequences, around 12% seen once. Time point specified: newly diagnosed GD, antithyroid drugs for less than 3 months. The TCR library was prepared using RNA isolated from PBMCs. The CDR3 is 13 residues long. Germline trimming cut 1 base from V and 8 bases from J; bases unmatched to any gene: 2. CDR1 and CDR2 from the germline V gene are SGHNT and YENEEA. The same sample was also used in a study of T cells in Graves' hyperthyroidism and ophthalmopathy. From that study: First-round RT-PCR of the TCR CDR3 relied on the HTBI primer set. Blood also showed most of the thyroid clonotypes that were expanded above 0.001.

This sequence was found in a woman younger than 45 with Graves disease. This specimen was peripheral blood mononuclear cells (PBMCs), taken at new diagnosis, from a patient treated with antithyroid drugs. The chain joins TRBV11-3 to TRBJ2-1; 7 bases line up with TRBD2. The CDR3 here is CASSLAGGYEQFF. The CDR3, as DNA: TGTGCCAGCAGCTTAGCGGGAGGATATGAGCAGTTCTTC.